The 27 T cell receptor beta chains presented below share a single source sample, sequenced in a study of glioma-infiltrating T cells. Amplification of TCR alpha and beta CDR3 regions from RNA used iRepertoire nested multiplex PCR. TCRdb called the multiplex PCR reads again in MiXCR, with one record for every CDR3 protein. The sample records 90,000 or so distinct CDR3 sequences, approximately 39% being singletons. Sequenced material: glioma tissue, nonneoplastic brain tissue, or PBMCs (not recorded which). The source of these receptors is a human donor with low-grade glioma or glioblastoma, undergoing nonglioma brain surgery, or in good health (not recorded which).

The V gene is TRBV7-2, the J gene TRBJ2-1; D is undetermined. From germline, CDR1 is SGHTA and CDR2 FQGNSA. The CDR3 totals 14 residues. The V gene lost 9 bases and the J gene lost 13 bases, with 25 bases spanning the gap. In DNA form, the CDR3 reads TGTGCCAGAAGCCCAAGGACCGTCCAAGAGACCCAGTTCTTC. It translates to CARSPRTVQETQFF.

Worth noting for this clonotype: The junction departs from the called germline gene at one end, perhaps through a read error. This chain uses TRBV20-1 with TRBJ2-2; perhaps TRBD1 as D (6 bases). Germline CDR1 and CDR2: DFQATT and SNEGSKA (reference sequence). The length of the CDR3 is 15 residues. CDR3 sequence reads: CSARASRGNTGKLFF. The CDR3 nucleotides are TGCAGTGCTAGAGCCTCCAGGGGAAACACCGGGAAGCTGTTTTTT.

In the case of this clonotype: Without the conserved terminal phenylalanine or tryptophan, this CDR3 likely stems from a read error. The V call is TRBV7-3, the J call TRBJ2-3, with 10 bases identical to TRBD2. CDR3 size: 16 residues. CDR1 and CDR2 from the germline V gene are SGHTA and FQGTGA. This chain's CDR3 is CASSLMGTSVTDAQYL. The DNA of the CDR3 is TGTGCCAGCAGCTTAATGGGGACTAGCGTTACAGATGCGCAGTATCTT.

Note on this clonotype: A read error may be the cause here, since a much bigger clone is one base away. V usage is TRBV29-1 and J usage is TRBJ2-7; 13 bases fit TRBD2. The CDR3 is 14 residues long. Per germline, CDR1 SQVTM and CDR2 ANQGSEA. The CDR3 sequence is CRVTTSGGIFEQYF. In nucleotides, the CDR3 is TGCAGAGTAACGACTAGCGGGGGGATTTTTGAGCAGTACTTC.

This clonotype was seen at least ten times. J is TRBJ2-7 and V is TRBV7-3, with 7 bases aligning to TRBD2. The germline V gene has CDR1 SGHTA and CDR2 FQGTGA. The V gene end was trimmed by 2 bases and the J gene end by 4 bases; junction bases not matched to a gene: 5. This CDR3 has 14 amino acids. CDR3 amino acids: CASSLGRAPYEQYF. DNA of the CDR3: TGTGCCAGCAGCTTAGGGAGGGCGCCGTACGAGCAGTACTTC.

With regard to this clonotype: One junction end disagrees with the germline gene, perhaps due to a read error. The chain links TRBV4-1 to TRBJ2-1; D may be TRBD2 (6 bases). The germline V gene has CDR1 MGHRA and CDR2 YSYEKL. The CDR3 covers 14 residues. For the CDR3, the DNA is TGCGCCGGCAGCCAAGAGGGAGGATTCAATGAGAGGTTCTTC. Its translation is CAGSQEGGFNERFF.

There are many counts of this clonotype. CDR3 DNA sequence: TGCAGTGCTGTAGGACAGGGGGATACGCAGTATTTT. It specifies CSAVGQGDTQYF. The rearrangement uses TRBV20-1 and TRBJ2-3, with 9 bases lining up with TRBD1. V lost 5 bases to trimming and J lost 6 bases; unmatched junction nucleotides: 3. The CDR3 contains 12 residues. Germline-derived CDR1 and CDR2 are DFQATT and SNEGSKA (reference sequence).

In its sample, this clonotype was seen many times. The CDR3 sequence is CASSSPAGGFGTQYF. In DNA form, the CDR3 reads TGTGCCAGCAGTTCTCCGGCGGGGGGGTTTGGTACGCAGTATTTT. The V and J genes are TRBV28 and TRBJ2-3; 9 bases line up with TRBD2. From germline, CDR1 is MDHEN and CDR2 SYDVKM. The CDR3 is 15 amino acids. The trim removed 4 bases at V and 8 bases at J, leaving 10 bases unmatched. The complete variable domain, with remaining parts taken from reference TRBV28 and TRBJ2-3, reads DVKVTQSSRYLVKRTGEKVFLECVQDMDHENMFWYRQDPGLGLRLIYFSYDVKMKEKGDIPEGYSVSREKKERFSLILESASTNQTSMYLCASSSPAGGFGTQYFGPGTRLTVL.

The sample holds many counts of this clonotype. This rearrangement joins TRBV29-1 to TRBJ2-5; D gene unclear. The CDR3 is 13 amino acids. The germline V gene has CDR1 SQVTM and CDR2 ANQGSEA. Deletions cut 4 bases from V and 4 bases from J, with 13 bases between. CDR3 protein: CSVALVIVETQYF. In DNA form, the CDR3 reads TGCAGCGTTGCCCTGGTGATAGTAGAGACCCAGTACTTC.

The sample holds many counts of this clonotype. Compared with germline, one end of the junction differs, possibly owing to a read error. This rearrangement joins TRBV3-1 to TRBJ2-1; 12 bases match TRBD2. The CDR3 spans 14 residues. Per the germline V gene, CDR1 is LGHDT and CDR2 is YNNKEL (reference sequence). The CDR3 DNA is TGTGCCAGCAGCCAAGTTACGCTAGCGGGAGGGGACGCCTTC. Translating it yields CASSQVTLAGGDAF.

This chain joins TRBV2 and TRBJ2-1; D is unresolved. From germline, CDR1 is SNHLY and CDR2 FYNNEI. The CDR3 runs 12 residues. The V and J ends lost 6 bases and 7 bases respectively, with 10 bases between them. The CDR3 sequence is CASRDRRNEQFF. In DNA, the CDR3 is TGTGCCAGCAGAGATCGGCGGAATGAGCAGTTCTTC. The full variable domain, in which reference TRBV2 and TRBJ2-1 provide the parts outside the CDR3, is EPEVTQTPSHQVTQMGQEVILRCVPISNHLYFYWYRQILGQKVEFLVSFYNNEISEKSEIFDDQFSVERPDGSNFTLKIRSTKLEDSAMYFCASRDRRNEQFFGPGTRLTVL.

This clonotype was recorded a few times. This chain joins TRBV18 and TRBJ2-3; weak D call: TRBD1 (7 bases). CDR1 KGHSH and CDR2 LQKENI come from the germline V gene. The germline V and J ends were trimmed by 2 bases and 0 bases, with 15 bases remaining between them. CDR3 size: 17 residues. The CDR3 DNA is TGTGCCAGCTCACCAATTCAGGGGGGAGCAAGCACAGATACGCAGTATTTT. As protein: CASSPIQGGASTDTQYF.

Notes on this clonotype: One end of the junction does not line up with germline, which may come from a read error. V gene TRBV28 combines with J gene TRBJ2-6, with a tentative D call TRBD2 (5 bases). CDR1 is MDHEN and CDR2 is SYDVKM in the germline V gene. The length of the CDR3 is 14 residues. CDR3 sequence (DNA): TGCGCCAGCTCCACACTCTACGGGACCAACGTCCTGACTTTC. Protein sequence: CASSTLYGTNVLTF.

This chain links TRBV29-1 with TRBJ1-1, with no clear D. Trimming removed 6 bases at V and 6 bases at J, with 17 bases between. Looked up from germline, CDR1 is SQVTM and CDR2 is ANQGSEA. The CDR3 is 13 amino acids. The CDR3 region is CSVALPAGAEAFF. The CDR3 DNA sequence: TGCAGCGTAGCTCTTCCGGCAGGCGCTGAAGCTTTCTTT.

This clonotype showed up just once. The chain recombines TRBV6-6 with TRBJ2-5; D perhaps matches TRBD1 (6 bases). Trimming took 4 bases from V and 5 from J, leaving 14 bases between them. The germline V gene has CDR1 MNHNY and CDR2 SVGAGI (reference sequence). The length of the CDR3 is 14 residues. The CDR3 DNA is TGTGCCAGCAGTTGGGGGCAACCCCCGGAGACCCAGTACTTC. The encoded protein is CASSWGQPPETQYF.

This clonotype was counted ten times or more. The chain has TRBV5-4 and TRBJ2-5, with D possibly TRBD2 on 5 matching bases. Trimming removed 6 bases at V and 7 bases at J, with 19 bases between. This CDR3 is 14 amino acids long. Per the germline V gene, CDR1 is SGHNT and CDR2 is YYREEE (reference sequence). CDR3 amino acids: CASTVDGVVGTQYF. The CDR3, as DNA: TGTGCCAGCACCGTTGACGGGGTAGTAGGGACCCAGTACTTC.

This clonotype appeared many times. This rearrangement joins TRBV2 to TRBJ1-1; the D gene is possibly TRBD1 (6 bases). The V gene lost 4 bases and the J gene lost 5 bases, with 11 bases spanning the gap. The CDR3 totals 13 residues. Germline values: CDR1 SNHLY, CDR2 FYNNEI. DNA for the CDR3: TGTGCCAGCAGTGCAGGGGAGGGGACTGAAGCTTTCTTT. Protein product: CASSAGEGTEAFF. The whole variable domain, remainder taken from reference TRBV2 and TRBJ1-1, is EPEVTQTPSHQVTQMGQEVILRCVPISNHLYFYWYRQILGQKVEFLVSFYNNEISEKSEIFDDQFSVERPDGSNFTLKIRSTKLEDSAMYFCASSAGEGTEAFFGQGTRLTVV.

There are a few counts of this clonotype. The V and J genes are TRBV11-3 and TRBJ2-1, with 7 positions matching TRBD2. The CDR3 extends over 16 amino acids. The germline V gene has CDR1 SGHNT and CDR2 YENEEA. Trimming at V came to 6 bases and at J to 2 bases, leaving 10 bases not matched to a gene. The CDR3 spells CASRPTGGPTYNEQFF. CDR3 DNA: TGTGCCAGCAGGCCAACGGGAGGACCTACCTACAATGAGCAGTTCTTC. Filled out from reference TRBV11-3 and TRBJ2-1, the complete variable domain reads EAGVVQSPRYKIIEKKQPVAFWCNPISGHNTLYWYLQNLGQGPELLIRYENEEAVDDSQLPKDRFSAERLKGVDSTLKIQPAELGDSAVYLCASRPTGGPTYNEQFFGPGTRLTVL.

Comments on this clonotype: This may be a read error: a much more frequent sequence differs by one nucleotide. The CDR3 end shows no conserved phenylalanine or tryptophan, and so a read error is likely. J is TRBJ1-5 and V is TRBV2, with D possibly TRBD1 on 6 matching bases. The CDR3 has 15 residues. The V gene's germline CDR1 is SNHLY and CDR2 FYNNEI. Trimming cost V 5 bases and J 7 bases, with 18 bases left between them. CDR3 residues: CASSQAQGKGQPQHC. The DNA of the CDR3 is TGTGCCAGCAGTCAGGCCCAGGGGAAGGGGCAGCCCCAGCATTGT.

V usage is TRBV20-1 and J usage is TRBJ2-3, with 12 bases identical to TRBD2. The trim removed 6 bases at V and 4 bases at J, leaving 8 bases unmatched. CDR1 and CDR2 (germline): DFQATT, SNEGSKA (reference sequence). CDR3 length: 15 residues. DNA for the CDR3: TGCAGTGCCCGCCGACTAGCGGGAGAATCAGATACGCAGTATTTT. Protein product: CSARRLAGESDTQYF.

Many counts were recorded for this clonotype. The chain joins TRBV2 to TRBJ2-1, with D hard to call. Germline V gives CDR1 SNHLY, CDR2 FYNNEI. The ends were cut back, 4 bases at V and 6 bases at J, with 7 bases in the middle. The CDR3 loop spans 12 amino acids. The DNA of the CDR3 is TGTGCCAGCAGTGTCGCGTTCAATGAGCAGTTCTTC. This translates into CASSVAFNEQFF.

The CDR3 loop reads CSAAAGFEGPEAFF. In DNA form, the CDR3 reads TGCAGTGCTGCGGCAGGGTTCGAGGGCCCTGAAGCTTTCTTT. The chain employs TRBV20-1 and TRBJ1-1, with a tentative D call TRBD1 (5 bases). V lost 5 bases to trimming and J lost 6 bases, with 19 bases between them. The V gene's germline CDR1 is DFQATT and CDR2 SNEGSKA (reference sequence). The CDR3 consists of 14 residues.

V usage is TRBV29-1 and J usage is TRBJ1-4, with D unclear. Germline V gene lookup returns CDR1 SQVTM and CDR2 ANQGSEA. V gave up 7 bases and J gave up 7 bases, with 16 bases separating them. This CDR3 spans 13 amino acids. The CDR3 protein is CSGVRNGGEKLFF. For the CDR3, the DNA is TGCAGCGGGGTCAGGAATGGTGGTGAAAAACTGTTTTTT.

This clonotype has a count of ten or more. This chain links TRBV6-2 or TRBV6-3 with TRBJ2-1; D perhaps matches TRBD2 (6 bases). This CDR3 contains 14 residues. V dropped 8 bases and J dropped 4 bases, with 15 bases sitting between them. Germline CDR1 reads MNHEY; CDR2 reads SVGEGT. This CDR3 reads CASEEGLLYNEQFF. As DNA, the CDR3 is TGTGCCAGCGAGGAGGGGCTATTATACAATGAGCAGTTCTTC.

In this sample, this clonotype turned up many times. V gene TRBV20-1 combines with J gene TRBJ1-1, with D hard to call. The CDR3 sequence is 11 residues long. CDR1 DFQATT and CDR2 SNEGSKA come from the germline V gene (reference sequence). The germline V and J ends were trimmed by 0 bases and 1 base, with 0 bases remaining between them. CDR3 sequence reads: CSARENTEAFF. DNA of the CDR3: TGCAGTGCTAGAGAGAACACTGAAGCTTTCTTT.

The DNA for the CDR3 is TGTGCCAGCACCGCTTCGGGTCTGGTGAATGAGCAGTTCTTC. Its translation is CASTASGLVNEQFF. The chain links TRBV28 to TRBJ2-1; D is unresolved. This CDR3 contains 14 residues. Germline loops: CDR1 MDHEN, CDR2 SYDVKM. The V and J ends lost 7 bases and 7 bases respectively, with 17 bases between them.

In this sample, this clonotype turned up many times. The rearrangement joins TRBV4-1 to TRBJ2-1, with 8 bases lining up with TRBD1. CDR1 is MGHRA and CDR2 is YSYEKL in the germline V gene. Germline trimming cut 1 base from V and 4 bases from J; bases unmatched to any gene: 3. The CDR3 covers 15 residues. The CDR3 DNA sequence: TGCGCCAGCAGCCAAGGACAGGGGAAATACAATGAGCAGTTCTTC. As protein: CASSQGQGKYNEQFF.